The next 27 T cell receptor beta chains were all read from a single sample in a study of T cells in Graves' hyperthyroidism and ophthalmopathy. What was amplified from RNA transcripts were TCR beta CDR3 regions. During a first-round RT-PCR of the TCR CDR3, the HTBI primer set was used. One entry per CDR3 protein results from TCRdb running MiXCR on the multiplex PCR reads. The table shows roughly 400,000 distinct CDR3 sequences, with 11% to 15% occurring only once. The sample consisted of blood. The receptors shown here come from a man between 45 and 60 years old with Graves' ophthalmopathy.

The sample holds many counts of this clonotype. The rearrangement links TRBV6-1 to TRBJ2-1, with D maybe TRBD2 (5 bases). The CDR3 consists of 16 residues. CDR1 and CDR2 (germline): MNHNS, SASEGT. V was trimmed by 7 bases and J by 9 bases, leaving 25 bases between them. The CDR3 nucleotides are TGTGCCAGCACGCGAATACGGGCAGCTGAGGGTAGTGAGCAGTTCTTC. Its protein is CASTRIRAAEGSEQFF.

Ten or more counts support this clonotype. This sequence joins TRBV12-3 or TRBV12-4 and TRBJ2-1; no firm D call. Between the trimmed V and J ends, which lost 3 bases and 6 bases, there was a span of 21 bases. The CDR3 covers 17 residues. The CDR3 here is CASSFRTPGMVTNEQFF. CDR3 DNA: TGTGCCAGCAGTTTTCGTACCCCAGGAATGGTGACCAATGAGCAGTTCTTC.

This clonotype was seen repeatedly, ten times or more. CDR3 sequence: CASSGGTANTGELFF. CDR3 DNA sequence: TGCGCCAGCAGCGGGGGGACGGCGAACACCGGGGAGCTGTTTTTT. The chain has TRBV5-1 and TRBJ2-2, with a possible D match to TRBD2 (6 bases). CDR1 and CDR2 (germline): SGHRS, YFSETQ. The CDR3 has 15 amino acids. Trimming took off 4 bases at V and 0 bases at J, with 10 bases between the two ends.

This clonotype was detected many times. This chain connects TRBV18 to TRBJ2-3; D is possibly TRBD1 (6 bases). The germline gives CDR1 KGHSH, CDR2 LQKENI. This CDR3 region has 16 residues. Deletions cut 3 bases from V and 3 bases from J, with 16 bases between. CDR3 coding DNA: TGTGCCAGCTCACCCCCCCTCGTACAGGGTACAGATACGCAGTATTTT. Translation gives CASSPPLVQGTDTQYF.

This clonotype has at least ten counts. CDR3 in DNA: TGTGCCATCAGAGAGGGAAGGGTTAACAATGAGCAGTTCTTC. Residues: CAIREGRVNNEQFF. The chain has TRBV12-3 or TRBV12-4 and TRBJ2-1; possible D gene TRBD2, 5 bases. V lost 10 bases to trimming and J lost 5 bases, with 18 bases between them. This CDR3 spans 14 amino acids.

This chain links TRBV19 with TRBJ1-5, with D tentatively TRBD1 (5 bases). CDR1 LNHDA and CDR2 SQIVND come from the germline V gene (reference sequence). V lost 7 bases to trimming and J lost 6 bases, with 13 bases between them. The CDR3 spans 13 residues. The CDR3 sequence: CASIPGNGQPQHF. For the CDR3, the DNA is TGTGCCAGTATCCCAGGGAACGGTCAGCCCCAGCATTTT.

The rearrangement links TRBV6-1 to TRBJ1-2, with D uncertain. Deletions cut 5 bases from V and 4 bases from J, with 14 bases between. This CDR3 is 14 amino acids long. In germline, CDR1 is MNHNS, CDR2 SASEGT. The CDR3 protein is CASSPSRAGYGYTF. The CDR3 nucleotides are TGTGCCAGCAGTCCGTCGAGGGCGGGCTATGGCTACACCTTC.

This clonotype was detected ten times or more. The chain employs TRBV27 and TRBJ2-1; D may be TRBD1 or TRBD2 (5 bases each). With 1 base removed from V and 3 bases from J, the gap between germline ends came to 10 bases. Germline CDR1 is MNHEY and CDR2 is SMNVEV (reference sequence). The CDR3 loop spans 15 amino acids. The CDR3 bases are TGTGCCAGCAGTTTATTGGGGGAGAACTACAATGAGCAGTTCTTC. Encoded protein: CASSLLGENYNEQFF.

Remarks on this clonotype: Being one base from a much bigger clone, this may be a read error. The J gene is TRBJ2-1, the V gene TRBV25-1; D is unclear. The J call may be in error: the DNA end matches TRBJ2-7 better. The CDR3 consists of 13 residues. Germline V gene lookup returns CDR1 MGHDK and CDR2 SYGVNS. CDR3 nucleotides: TGTGCCAGCAGTGAATATTCGGTCCATGAGCAGTACTTC. As protein: CASSEYSVHEQYF.

The rearrangement uses TRBV29-1 and TRBJ2-2, with a possible D match to TRBD1 (6 bases). V lost 7 bases to trimming and J lost 1 base, with 10 bases between them. Germline CDR1 SQVTM, CDR2 ANQGSEA. The length of the CDR3 is 13 residues. CDR3 amino acids: CSGRTVNTGELFF. As DNA, the CDR3 is TGCAGCGGTCGGACAGTGAACACCGGGGAGCTGTTTTTT.

The chain couples TRBV9 to TRBJ2-3; 9 positions match TRBD1. The CDR3 is made up of 16 amino acids. Germline CDR1 and CDR2: SGDLS and YYNGEE. V shed 2 bases and J 5 bases; nucleotides not matched to a gene: 9. The CDR3 sequence is CASSVTRDRAVDTQYF. CDR3 nucleotide sequence: TGTGCCAGCAGCGTCACCCGGGACAGGGCGGTAGATACGCAGTATTTT.

In this sample, this clonotype turned up many times. This rearrangement joins TRBV20-1 to TRBJ1-5; 10 bases map to TRBD1. The CDR3 covers 14 residues. CDR1 is DFQATT and CDR2 is SNEGSKA in the germline V gene (reference sequence). Trimming removed 5 bases from V and 2 bases from J; junction bases left unmatched: 3. CDR3 nucleotide sequence: TGCAGTGCTTGGACAGGGGGAGGCAATCAGCCCCAGCATTTT. Its protein is CSAWTGGGNQPQHF.

V is TRBV3-1 and J is TRBJ2-7; D is unclear. CDR1 LGHDT and CDR2 YNNKEL come from the germline V gene (reference sequence). V lost 0 bases, J lost 3 bases, and 6 bases lay in between. The CDR3 runs to 13 residues. The CDR3 loop is CASSQEALYEQYF. For the CDR3, the DNA is TGTGCCAGCAGCCAAGAGGCCCTCTACGAGCAGTACTTC.

As regards this clonotype: A much larger clone is a single base away; this may be a read error. The chain is built from TRBV30 and TRBJ1-5; perhaps TRBD1 as D (6 bases). CDR3 length: 13 amino acids. The germline gives CDR1 GTSNPN, CDR2 SVGIG (reference sequence). The CDR3 reads CAWSRGRDQPPHF. The CDR3 DNA reads TGTGCCTGGAGCAGGGGTCGGGATCAGCCCCCGCATTTT.

This clonotype was observed a handful of times. The chain carries TRBV10-3 and TRBJ2-1, with a weak D call TRBD2 (5 bases). This CDR3 is 15 amino acids long. V lost 0 bases, J lost 5 bases, and 11 bases lay in between. Looked up from germline, CDR1 is ENHRY and CDR2 is SYGVKD. In DNA form, the CDR3 reads TGTGCCATCAGTGAGTCTGGTCTAGCCAACAATGAGCAGTTCTTC. It encodes CAISESGLANNEQFF.

The genes are TRBV6-1 and TRBJ1-2, with a possible D match to TRBD1 (6 bases). CDR1 and CDR2 (germline): MNHNS, SASEGT. Trimming took off 7 bases at V and 4 bases at J, with 16 bases between the two ends. CDR3 size: 14 residues. CDR3 sequence (DNA): TGTGCCAGCACCAGAGGGGGGGATCTCTATGGCTACACCTTC. This translates into CASTRGGDLYGYTF.

The sample holds a few counts of this clonotype. The chain couples TRBV6-1 to TRBJ1-1, with D uncertain. In germline, CDR1 is MNHNS, CDR2 SASEGT. There are 11 residues in the CDR3. Between the trimmed V and J ends, which lost 2 bases and 6 bases, there was a span of 4 bases. The CDR3 DNA reads as TGTGCCAGCAGTGAATTGGCTGAAGCTTTCTTT. The encoded protein is CASSELAEAFF.

This clonotype appeared many times. This chain connects TRBV7-8 to TRBJ2-3, with 8 nucleotides matching TRBD1. The germline gives CDR1 SGHVS, CDR2 FQNEAQ. The CDR3 totals 14 residues. V shed 5 bases, J shed 4 bases, and the junction held 5 bases outside the gene matches. The CDR3 region is CASSTDRGADTQYF. CDR3 DNA sequence: TGTGCCAGCAGCACCGACAGGGGCGCAGATACGCAGTATTTT.

This clonotype has only a few counts. The chain joins TRBV28 to TRBJ2-1; D may be TRBD1 (6 bases). From germline, CDR1 is MDHEN and CDR2 SYDVKM. The CDR3 has 15 residues. Trimming took off 5 bases at V and 4 bases at J, with 15 bases between the two ends. The CDR3 nucleotides read TGTGCCAGCAGTCCCCCCCCCCAGGGGTACAATGAGCAGTTCTTC. Translated: CASSPPPQGYNEQFF.

The CDR3 loop is CASSLEREGAYF. The CDR3 DNA is TGCGCCAGCAGCTTGGAACGGGAGGGCGCGTATTTT. The chain carries TRBV5-1 and TRBJ2-3, with 8 positions matching TRBD2. Germline CDR1 and CDR2: SGHRS and YFSETQ. V was pared by 0 bases and J by 14 bases, with 5 bases of the junction left unmatched. CDR3 length: 12 amino acids.

This clonotype showed up many times. The chain employs TRBV11-2 and TRBJ2-5, with D possibly being TRBD2 (5 bases). The V and J ends lost 4 bases and 4 bases respectively, with 19 bases between them. This CDR3 spans 16 amino acids. CDR1 and CDR2 from the germline V gene are SGHAT and FQNNGV. The CDR3 sequence is CASSYVSGKGGETQYF. The CDR3 DNA reads TGTGCCAGCAGCTATGTTTCGGGAAAGGGTGGAGAGACCCAGTACTTC.

The rearrangement joins TRBV20-1 to TRBJ2-1, with a weak D call TRBD2 (5 bases). Germline CDR1 DFQATT, CDR2 SNEGSKA (reference sequence). This CDR3 contains 10 residues. The germline V and J ends were trimmed by 3 bases and 14 bases, with 11 bases remaining between them. Here the CDR3 DNA reads TGCAGTGCTAGTTTCGGGAAGGAGTTCTTC. Residues: CSASFGKEFF.

This clonotype was seen more than once but under ten times. The rearrangement joins TRBV7-2 to TRBJ2-7; TRBD2 aligns across 8 bases. Trimming removed 5 bases from V and 3 bases from J; junction bases left unmatched: 9. The CDR3 is 15 residues long. The germline V gene encodes CDR1 SGHTA and CDR2 FQGNSA. The CDR3 loop reads CASSEPGLGRYEQYF. CDR3 DNA: TGTGCCAGCAGCGAACCGGGACTAGGTCGCTACGAGCAGTACTTC.

This clonotype was counted at least ten times. Here the CDR3 DNA reads TGCGCCAGCAGCGTAAGGACAGGGGTTGGGGAGCAGTACTTC. Translation gives CASSVRTGVGEQYF. This chain links TRBV5-1 with TRBJ2-7; 9 bases fit TRBD1. Looked up from germline, CDR1 is SGHRS and CDR2 is YFSETQ. The trim removed 4 bases at V and 7 bases at J, leaving 9 bases unmatched. This CDR3 contains 14 residues. Supplemented by reference TRBV5-1 and TRBJ2-7, the full variable domain reads KAGVTQTPRYLIKTRGQQVTLSCSPISGHRSVSWYQQTPGQGLQFLFEYFSETQRNKGNFPGRFSGRQFSNSRSEMNVSTLELGDSALYLCASSVRTGVGEQYFGPGTRLTVT.

This chain uses TRBV5-5 with TRBJ1-2, with a tentative D call TRBD1 (6 bases). The CDR3 has 13 amino acids. V lost 4 bases, J lost 6 bases, and 13 bases lay in between. From germline, CDR1 is SGHKS and CDR2 YYEKEE (reference sequence). The CDR3 coding sequence is TGTGCCAGCAGCCCTTTAGGGGGGGATGGCTACACCTTC. Translation: CASSPLGGDGYTF.

In its sample, this clonotype was seen many times. V is TRBV10-3 and J is TRBJ2-1, with 7 bases lining up with TRBD2. Germline CDR1 reads ENHRY; CDR2 reads SYGVKD. V shed 4 bases and J 7 bases; nucleotides not matched to a gene: 4. The CDR3 contains 13 residues. The CDR3 nucleotides are TGTGCCATCAGTGGACTAGCTGATAATGAGCAGTTCTTC. It yields the protein CAISGLADNEQFF.

This clonotype was counted a few times. The chain uses TRBV5-1 and TRBJ2-1; the D call may be TRBD1 or TRBD2 (6 bases each). Germline values: CDR1 SGHRS, CDR2 YFSETQ. The CDR3 runs 13 residues. The ends were cut back, 4 bases at V and 9 bases at J, with 14 bases in the middle. CDR3 DNA: TGCGCCAGCAGCGGGCAAGGGGGGCGTGAGCAGTTCTTC. It is translated as CASSGQGGREQFF.